This entry concerns a single T cell receptor beta chain. One junction end does not reproduce the germline sequence, and a read error may be involved. The data belong to a study of molecular identifiers for immune sequencing clone quantification. TCRdb re-called the PCR reads through MiXCR, storing one row per CDR3 protein. The sample contains around 100,000 distinct CDR3 sequences, about 35% of which appear only once. In germline, CDR1 is MNHEY, CDR2 SVGEGT. The CDR3 totals 13 residues. The sample consisted of naive CD8+ T cells from blood, with Jurkat cell RNA spiked in. Subset of the sample: FACS-sorted CD8+CD4-CCR7+CD45RA+ naive T cells. The receptor was isolated from a human donor in good health. Some libraries in this study had Jurkat cell RNA spiked in. V and J are TRBV6-2 or TRBV6-3 and TRBJ2-5; 8 bases map to TRBD2. CDR3 amino acids: CASSPGLAKTQNF. CDR3 bases: TGTGCCAGCAGTCCCGGACTAGCCAAGACCCAGAACTTC.